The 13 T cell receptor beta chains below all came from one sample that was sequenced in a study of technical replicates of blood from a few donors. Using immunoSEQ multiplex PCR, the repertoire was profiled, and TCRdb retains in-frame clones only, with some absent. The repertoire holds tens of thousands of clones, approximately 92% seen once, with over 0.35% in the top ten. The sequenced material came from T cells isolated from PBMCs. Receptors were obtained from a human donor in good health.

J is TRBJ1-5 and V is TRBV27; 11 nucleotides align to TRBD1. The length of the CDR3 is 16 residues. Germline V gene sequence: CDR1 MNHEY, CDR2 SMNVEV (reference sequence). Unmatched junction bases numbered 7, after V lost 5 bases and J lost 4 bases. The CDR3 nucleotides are TGTGCCAGCAGTGAGGACAGGGGGCTACCTAATCAGCCCCAGCATTTT. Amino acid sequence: CASSEDRGLPNQPQHF.

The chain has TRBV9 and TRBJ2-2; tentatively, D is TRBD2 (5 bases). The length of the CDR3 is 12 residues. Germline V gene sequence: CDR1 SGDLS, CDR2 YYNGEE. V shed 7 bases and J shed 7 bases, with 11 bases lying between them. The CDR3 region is CASEREYGELFF. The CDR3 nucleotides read TGTGCCAGCGAACGGGAATACGGGGAGCTGTTTTTT.

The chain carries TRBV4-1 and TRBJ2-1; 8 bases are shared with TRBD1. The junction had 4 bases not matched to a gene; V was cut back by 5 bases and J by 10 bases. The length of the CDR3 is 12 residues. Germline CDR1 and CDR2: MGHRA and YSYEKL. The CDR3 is CASSSHRGEQFF. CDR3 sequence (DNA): TGCGCCAGCAGCTCCCACAGGGGGGAGCAGTTCTTC.

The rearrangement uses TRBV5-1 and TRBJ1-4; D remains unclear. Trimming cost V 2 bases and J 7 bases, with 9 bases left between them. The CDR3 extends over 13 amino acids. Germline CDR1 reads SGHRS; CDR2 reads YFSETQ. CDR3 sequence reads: CASSFSRGEKLFF. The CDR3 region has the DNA TGCGCCAGCAGCTTCTCCCGGGGTGAAAAACTGTTTTTT.

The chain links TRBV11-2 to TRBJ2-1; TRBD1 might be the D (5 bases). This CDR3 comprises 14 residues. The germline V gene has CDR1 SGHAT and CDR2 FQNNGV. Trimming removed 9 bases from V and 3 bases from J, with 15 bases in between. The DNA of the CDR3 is TGTGCCAGTACCCTACAGGATGACTACAATGAGCAGTTCTTC. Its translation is CASTLQDDYNEQFF.

CDR3 coding DNA: TGTGCCAGCAGCACCGGATCCCGGGGGGAAAAACTGTTTTTT. As protein: CASSTGSRGEKLFF. The V gene is TRBV6-6, the J gene TRBJ1-4, with D perhaps TRBD1 (5 bases). The CDR3 runs 14 residues. Germline V lookup: CDR1 MNHNY, CDR2 SVGAGI (reference sequence). With 6 bases removed from V and 8 bases from J, the gap between germline ends came to 16 bases.

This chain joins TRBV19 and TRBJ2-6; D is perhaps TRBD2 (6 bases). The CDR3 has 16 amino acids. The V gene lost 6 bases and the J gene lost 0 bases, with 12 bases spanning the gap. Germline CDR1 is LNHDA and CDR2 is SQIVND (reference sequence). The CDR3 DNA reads TGTGCCAGTAGCGGGAGAAGGACCTCTGGGGCCAACGTCCTGACTTTC. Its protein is CASSGRRTSGANVLTF.

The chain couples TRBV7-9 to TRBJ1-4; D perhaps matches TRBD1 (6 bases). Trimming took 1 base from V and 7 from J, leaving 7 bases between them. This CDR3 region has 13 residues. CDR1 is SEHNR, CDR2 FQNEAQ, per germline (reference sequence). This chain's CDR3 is CASSLGQVEKLFF. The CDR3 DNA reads TGTGCCAGCAGCTTAGGACAGGTTGAAAAACTGTTTTTT. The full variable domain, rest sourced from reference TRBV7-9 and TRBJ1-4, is DTGVSQNPRHKITKRGQNVTFRCDPISEHNRLYWYRQTLGQGPEFLTYFQNEAQLEKSRLLSDRFSAERPKGSFSTLEIQRTEQGDSAMYLCASSLGQVEKLFFGSGTQLSVL.

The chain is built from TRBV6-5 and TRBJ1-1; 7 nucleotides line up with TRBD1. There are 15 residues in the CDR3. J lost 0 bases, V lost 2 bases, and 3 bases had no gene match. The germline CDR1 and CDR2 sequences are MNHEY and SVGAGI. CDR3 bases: TGTGCCAGCAGTTACGTTGGACAGGTGAACACTGAAGCTTTCTTT. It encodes CASSYVGQVNTEAFF.

CDR3: CSVEDSLYNEQFF. For the CDR3, the DNA is TGCAGCGTTGAGGACAGCCTTTACAATGAGCAGTTCTTC. The chain uses TRBV29-1 and TRBJ2-1; maybe TRBD1 (6 bases). The CDR3 totals 13 residues. Germline V gene data show CDR1 as SQVTM and CDR2 as ANQGSEA. V dropped 3 bases and J dropped 4 bases, with 10 bases sitting between them.

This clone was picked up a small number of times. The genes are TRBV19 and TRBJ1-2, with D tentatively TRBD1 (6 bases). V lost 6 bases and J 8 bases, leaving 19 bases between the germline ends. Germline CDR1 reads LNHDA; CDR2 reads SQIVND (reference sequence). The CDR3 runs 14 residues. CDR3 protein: CASSPLGGAGGYTF. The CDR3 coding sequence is TGTGCCAGTAGCCCCTTGGGGGGGGCGGGCGGCTACACCTTC.

The CDR3 protein is CASSLATGAYEQYF. The CDR3 DNA reads TGTGCCAGCAGCTTAGCAACAGGGGCCTACGAGCAGTACTTC. The chain has TRBV7-2 and TRBJ2-7; the match to TRBD1 covers 7 bases. Per germline, CDR1 SGHTA and CDR2 FQGNSA. CDR3 length: 14 amino acids. V gave up 0 bases and J gave up 2 bases; unmatched junction bases: 1.

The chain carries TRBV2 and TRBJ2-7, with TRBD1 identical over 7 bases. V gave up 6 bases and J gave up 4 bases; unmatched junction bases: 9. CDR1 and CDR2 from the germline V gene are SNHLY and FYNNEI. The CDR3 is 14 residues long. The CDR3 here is CASSIRDSGYEQYF. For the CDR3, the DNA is TGTGCCAGCAGCATCCGGGACAGTGGTTACGAGCAGTACTTC.